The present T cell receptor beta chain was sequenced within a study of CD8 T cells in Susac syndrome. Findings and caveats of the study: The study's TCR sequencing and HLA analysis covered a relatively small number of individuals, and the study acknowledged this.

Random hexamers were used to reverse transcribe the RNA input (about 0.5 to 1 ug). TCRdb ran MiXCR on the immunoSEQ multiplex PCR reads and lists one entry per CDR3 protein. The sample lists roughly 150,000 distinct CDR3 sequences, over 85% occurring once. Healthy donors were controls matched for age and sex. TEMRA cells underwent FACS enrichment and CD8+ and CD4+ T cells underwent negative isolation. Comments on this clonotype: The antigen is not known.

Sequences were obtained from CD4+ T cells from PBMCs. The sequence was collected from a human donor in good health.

The CDR3 loop is CASSPPGTYEQYF. DNA of the CDR3: TGTGCCAGCTCACCGCCAGGAACCTACGAGCAGTACTTC. V gene TRBV18 combines with J gene TRBJ2-7; D gene ambiguous. Between the trimmed V and J ends, which lost 3 bases and 2 bases, there was a span of 8 bases. Germline lookup yields CDR1 KGHSH and CDR2 LQKENI. This CDR3 has 13 amino acids. Filled out from reference TRBV18 and TRBJ2-7, the complete variable domain reads NAGVMQNPRHLVRRRGQEARLRCSPMKGHSHVYWYRQLPEEGLKFMVYLQKENIIDESGMPKERFSAEFPKEGPSILRIQQVVRGDSAAYFCASSPPGTYEQYFGPGTRLTVT.